The 18 T cell receptor beta chains in this list originate from one sample, sequenced in a study of CD8+CD57+ T cells in acquired aplastic anemia. Flow cytometry had shown expanded CD8+CD57+ cells in the patients chosen for sequencing. Template material for TCR beta VDJ and CDR3 profiling consisted of genomic DNA. TCRdb fed the reads into MiXCR, producing one record per CDR3 protein. The sample includes 120,000 or so distinct CDR3 sequences, about 40% of them seen just once. The sequenced sample was sorted CD4+, CD8+, or CD8+CD57+ T cells (not recorded which) from PBMCs. These receptors were obtained from a human donor with aplastic anemia.

This clonotype appeared many times. V and J are TRBV7-8 and TRBJ1-4; possible D gene TRBD1, 6 bases. This CDR3 has 18 amino acids. In germline, CDR1 is SGHVS, CDR2 FQNEAQ. The V end lost 0 bases, the J end lost 2 bases, and 16 bases lay between the germline ends. DNA of the CDR3: TGTGCCAGCAGCTTAGCGTGGGTTGTGGGGGCGACTAATGAAAAACTGTTTTTT. Its translation is CASSLAWVVGATNEKLFF.

This clonotype was found a few times. The V and J genes are TRBV20-1 and TRBJ1-1, with TRBD1 matching over 10 bases. Per germline, CDR1 DFQATT and CDR2 SNEGSKA (reference sequence). The CDR3 is 14 amino acids. J lost 5 bases, V lost 7 bases, and 10 bases had no gene match. The CDR3 loop reads CSGEFDRGLTEAFF. Written as DNA, the CDR3 is TGCAGTGGGGAATTCGACAGGGGGCTTACTGAAGCTTTCTTT.

The chain recombines TRBV7-6 with TRBJ2-7; 7 nucleotides agree with TRBD1. CDR1 and CDR2 (germline): SGHVS, FNYEAQ. The CDR3 runs to 14 residues. With 4 bases clipped from V and 6 bases from J, the junction kept 9 bases outside the gene matches. This CDR3 is CASSSGQAPCEQYF. The CDR3 DNA reads as TGTGCCAGCAGCTCCGGACAGGCCCCCTGCGAGCAGTACTTC.

A remark on this clonotype: This is likely a read error, given that the CDR3 carries no conserved phenylalanine or tryptophan at its end. V gene TRBV11-3 combines with J gene TRBJ2-1, with 10 bases lining up with TRBD2. This CDR3 region has 19 residues. The germline V gene has CDR1 SGHNT and CDR2 YENEEA. V gave up 0 bases and J gave up 0 bases; unmatched junction bases: 8. CDR3: CASSLEGLAGASSYNEQFS. CDR3 DNA: TGTGCCAGCAGCTTAGAGGGTCTAGCGGGGGCCAGCTCCTACAATGAGCAGTTCTCC.

At least ten counts were recorded for this clonotype. The rearrangement joins TRBV6-5 to TRBJ2-1, with D perhaps TRBD1 (5 bases). Germline CDR1 MNHEY, CDR2 SVGAGI. Trimming removed 2 bases from V and 4 bases from J, with 15 bases in between. The CDR3 runs to 16 residues. CDR3 DNA sequence: TGTGCCAGCAGTTACGGCAAAGGGGCCCTATACAATGAGCAGTTCTTC. It specifies CASSYGKGALYNEQFF.

This clonotype was counted ten times or more. The chain joins TRBV6-1 to TRBJ1-6; no firm D call. Deletions cut 7 bases from V and 6 bases from J, with 13 bases between. This CDR3 is built from 14 residues. The germline V gene has CDR1 MNHNS and CDR2 SASEGT. CDR3 nucleotides: TGTGCCAGCACCCCCGGGCAGTTTAATTCACCCCTCCACTTT. This gives the protein CASTPGQFNSPLHF.

The chain joins TRBV2 to TRBJ1-1, with a weak D call TRBD1 (5 bases). V lost 6 bases to trimming and J lost 4 bases, with 15 bases between them. The CDR3 sequence is 14 residues long. CDR1 is SNHLY and CDR2 is FYNNEI in the germline V gene. The CDR3 nucleotides are TGTGCCAGCAGCCGACTAGCGGGGGGCACTGAAGCTTTCTTT. Translation gives CASSRLAGGTEAFF.

For the CDR3, the DNA is TGTGCCAGCAGCCCCCGACCTAGCTCCTACGAGCAGTACTTC. Protein sequence: CASSPRPSSYEQYF. V and J are TRBV9 and TRBJ2-7; unclear D gene. Germline V CDR1 and CDR2: SGDLS, YYNGEE. The ends were cut back, 4 bases at V and 0 bases at J, with 11 bases in the middle. The CDR3 extends over 14 amino acids.

The chain carries TRBV5-1 and TRBJ2-2; D perhaps matches TRBD2 (5 bases). Germline V CDR1 and CDR2: SGHRS, YFSETQ. V was shortened by 0 bases and J by 5 bases, with 8 bases between the two germline ends. CDR3 length: 14 residues. The CDR3 sequence is CASSLEPGTGELFF. CDR3 sequence (DNA): TGCGCCAGCAGCTTGGAACCGGGAACCGGGGAGCTGTTTTTT.

This clonotype was found a few times. Its ends do not fully match the called genes, so a read error is possible. CDR3 amino acids: CASSPSGQGNYGHTF. The CDR3 DNA follows: TGCGCCAGCAGCCCAAGTGGACAGGGGAACTATGGCCACACCTTC. The chain is built from TRBV5-1 and TRBJ1-2; 9 nucleotides match TRBD1. Per germline, CDR1 SGHRS and CDR2 YFSETQ. The CDR3 length is 15 residues.

This clonotype appeared many times. One end of the junction fails to match germline, which may point to a read error. The chain recombines TRBV7-7 with TRBJ2-2, with 7 bases lining up with TRBD2. The CDR3 sequence is 16 residues long. Germline lookup yields CDR1 SSHAT and CDR2 FNYEAQ (reference sequence). The CDR3 DNA reads TGTGCTAGCAGCTCCCTTGGCCGGGGGGACACCGGGGAGCTGTTTTTT. It specifies CASSSLGRGDTGELFF.

At least ten counts were recorded for this clonotype. The CDR3 sequence is CASIGPLWDYGYTF. For the CDR3, the DNA is TGTGCCAGTATCGGACCTTTATGGGACTATGGCTACACCTTC. The chain employs TRBV6-1 and TRBJ1-2; no clear D. Germline CDR1 and CDR2: MNHNS and SASEGT. The CDR3 covers 14 residues. The V end lost 9 bases, the J end lost 3 bases, and 17 bases lay between the germline ends.

This clonotype was counted many times. This chain uses TRBV5-1 with TRBJ2-2; no definite D call. This CDR3 contains 13 residues. Germline CDR1 and CDR2: SGHRS and YFSETQ. Trimming left V 0 bases short and J 4 bases short, with 4 bases between. CDR3 sequence: CASSLDATGELFF. CDR3 nucleotides: TGCGCCAGCAGCTTGGACGCCACCGGGGAGCTGTTTTTT.

This clonotype was counted many times. The CDR3 DNA sequence: TGTGCCAACAGGGACGGGACAGTTGCCAATCAGCCCCAGCATTTT. Residues: CANRDGTVANQPQHF. V is TRBV10-3 and J is TRBJ1-5; TRBD1 aligns across 7 bases. V dropped 10 bases and J dropped 3; count of bases not matched to a gene: 12. The CDR3 length is 15 residues. Per germline, CDR1 ENHRY and CDR2 SYGVKD.

The V call is TRBV29-1, the J call TRBJ2-3, with 7 bases aligning to TRBD2. The ends lost 3 bases at V and 3 bases at J; junction bases unmatched: 9. This CDR3 has 15 residues. Looked up from germline, CDR1 is SQVTM and CDR2 is ANQGSEA. CDR3 DNA sequence: TGCAGCGTTGACGGGTGGGCGGGAGTGACAGATACGCAGTATTTT. It is translated as CSVDGWAGVTDTQYF.

This clonotype was observed a handful of times. The CDR3 loop is CAISERGPNYGYTF. In nucleotides, the CDR3 is TGTGCCATCAGTGAAAGAGGGCCTAACTATGGCTACACCTTC. The chain has TRBV10-3 and TRBJ1-2; D not certain. The CDR3 spans 14 residues. Germline loops: CDR1 ENHRY, CDR2 SYGVKD. Trimming pared 3 bases from V and 0 bases from J, leaving 8 bases between.

A note on this clonotype: A much larger clonotype is one base distant, so this may be a read error. J is TRBJ1-2 and V is TRBV5-6; the D gene is possibly TRBD1 (6 bases). Per the germline V gene, CDR1 is SGHDT and CDR2 is YYEEEE. This CDR3 is 14 amino acids long. The V gene lost 3 bases and the J gene lost 10 bases, with 19 bases spanning the gap. This chain's CDR3 is CASSSRSGARIYTF. The CDR3, as DNA: TGTGCCAGCAGCTCTCGGTCGGGGGCGCGAATCTACACCTTC.

This clonotype was observed a handful of times. The rearrangement uses TRBV11-2 and TRBJ2-1; 10 bases map to TRBD1. This CDR3 has 15 residues. From germline, CDR1 is SGHAT and CDR2 FQNNGV. V lost 2 bases to trimming and J lost 5 bases; unmatched junction nucleotides: 3. CDR3 amino acids: CASSLLGQGDNEQFF. Written as DNA, the CDR3 is TGTGCCAGCAGCTTACTAGGACAGGGGGACAATGAGCAGTTCTTC.